These T cell receptor beta chains were read from a single sample in a study of vaccination effects on CD4 cells after COVID-19. Libraries were prepared by immunoSEQ multiplex PCR; TCRdb keeps only in-frame clonotypes and omits some of them. Among 50,000 to 70,000 clones listed, 72% were seen once. The antigens of these receptors remain unknown. Sample: CD4+ T cells from PBMCs cultured without peptide, taken before COVID-19 vaccination. The receptors were gathered from a human donor who had a prior SARS-CoV-2 infection. Both conserved end residues are trimmed from each CDR3. The order of the fields is J gene, CDR3 length, clone size, V gene, CDR3 protein. Clone size, where shown, is once, few, many, or a class for clones that have expanded.

TRBJ2-2,13,.,TRBV11-3,ASSLVGGRTGELF
TRBJ2-2,13,once,TRBV27,ASSIQGAGTGELF
TRBJ2-3,12,few,TRBV2,ASSPEASTDTQY
TRBJ1-2,13,once,TRBV9,ASSVAGRTNYGYT
TRBJ2-7,12,.,TRBV20-1,SASPGGASYEQY
TRBJ2-7,12,.,TRBV18,ASSLGTSAREQY
TRBJ1-1,17,.,TRBV27,ASKPVPRDVWALNTEAF
TRBJ2-7,12,.,TRBV7-2,ASSLGLVTLEQY
TRBJ2-7,10,.,TRBV7-2,ASSRLTVEQY
TRBJ2-7,15,.,TRBV21-1,ASSKDSEYPGGHEQY
TRBJ2-2,12,.,TRBV30,AWSVLLPPGELF
TRBJ1-2,13,.,TRBV18,ASSPLPGANYGYT
TRBJ2-1,16,.,TRBV5-4,ASSGGSSARGSYNEQF
TRBJ2-1,10,few,TRBV3-1/TRBV3-2,ASSQRGNEQF
TRBJ2-2,13,.,TRBV5-4,ASSLSGLARGELF
TRBJ1-4,13,.,TRBV19,ASSIGGPQSGKLF
TRBJ1-1,13,few,TRBV6-5,ASSYSNRGNTEAF
TRBJ1-1,11,.,TRBV6-5,ASRLSGGTEAF
TRBJ2-7,13,.,TRBV5-1,ASSLWLTGSYEQY
TRBJ2-5,17,.,TRBV3-1/TRBV3-2,ASSPRLAGGNEEKETQY
TRBJ1-2,9,few,TRBV2,ASREVLGYT
TRBJ1-5,13,.,TRBV27,ARNLGGAGVWPQH
TRBJ2-7,9,.,TRBV6-5,ASNQGGEQY
TRBJ1-1,13,.,TRBV7-9,ASSDDGYFDTEAF
TRBJ2-1,13,few,TRBV4-2,ASSQDIREAREQF
TRBJ2-3,13,.,TRBV18,ASSPPGTERNTQY
TRBJ2-1,13,.,TRBV9,ASSVAPSGDNEQF
TRBJ1-1,14,.,TRBV11-3,ASSREAQGGDTEAF
TRBJ1-2,12,.,TRBV2,ASSDLRTNYGYT
TRBJ2-5,15,.,TRBV29-1,SVRGKGTRGERETQY
TRBJ2-3,13,.,TRBV4-2,ASSPGEASTDTQY
TRBJ2-1,13,.,TRBV10-3,AISEGLAVYNEQF
TRBJ1-4,15,.,TRBV9,ASSSGTGGSTNEKLF
TRBJ1-2,15,few,TRBV11-3,ASSRTGFNQRALGYT
TRBJ2-3,14,.,TRBV15,ATSRLAGGGTDTQY